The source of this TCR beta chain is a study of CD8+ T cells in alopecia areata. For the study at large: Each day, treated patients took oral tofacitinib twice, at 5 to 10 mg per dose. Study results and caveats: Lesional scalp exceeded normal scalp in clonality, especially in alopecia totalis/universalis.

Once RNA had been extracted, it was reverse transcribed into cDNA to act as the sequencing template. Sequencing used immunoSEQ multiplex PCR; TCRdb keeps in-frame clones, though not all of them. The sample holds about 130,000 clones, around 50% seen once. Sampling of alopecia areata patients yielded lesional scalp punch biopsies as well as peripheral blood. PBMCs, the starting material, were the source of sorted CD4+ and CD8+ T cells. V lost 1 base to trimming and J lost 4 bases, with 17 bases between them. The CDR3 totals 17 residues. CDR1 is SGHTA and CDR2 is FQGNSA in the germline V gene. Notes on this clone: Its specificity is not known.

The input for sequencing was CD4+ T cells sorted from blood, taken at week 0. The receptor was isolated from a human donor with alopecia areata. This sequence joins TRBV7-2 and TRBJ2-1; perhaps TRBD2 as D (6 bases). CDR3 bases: TGTGCCAGCAGCTTAGGGAACGGCGGGATCACATACAATGAGCAGTTCTTC. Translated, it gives CASSLGNGGITYNEQFF.